One sample yielded the 27 T cell receptor beta chains listed below, sequenced in a study of blood T cell repertoires in COVID-19. Libraries were prepared by immunoSEQ multiplex PCR; TCRdb keeps only in-frame clonotypes and omits some of them. Here the sample spans over 20,000 clones, more than 90% being singletons. Sequenced sample: peripheral blood. Source of these receptors: a man between 65 and 85 years old with active COVID-19.

The V gene is TRBV11-2, the J gene TRBJ2-1, with 11 bases identical to TRBD2. Per germline, CDR1 SGHAT and CDR2 FQNNGV. This CDR3 comprises 18 residues. With 4 bases clipped from V and 8 bases from J, the junction kept 16 bases outside the gene matches. The CDR3 reads CASSSLRELAGGYDEQFF. For the CDR3, the DNA is TGTGCCAGCAGCTCCCTCCGAGAGCTAGCGGGGGGTTACGATGAGCAGTTCTTC.

The chain couples TRBV5-6 to TRBJ2-1, with a possible D match to TRBD2 (7 bases). The V gene's germline CDR1 is SGHDT and CDR2 YYEEEE. This CDR3 comprises 15 residues. Trimming cost V 4 bases and J 2 bases, with 13 bases left between them. The CDR3 protein is CASSLRGGTYNEQFF. The DNA for the CDR3 is TGTGCCAGCAGCCTTAGGGGGGGGACCTACAATGAGCAGTTCTTC.

The chain is built from TRBV5-1 and TRBJ2-5; no clear D. The CDR3 is 13 residues long. Germline CDR1 reads SGHRS; CDR2 reads YFSETQ. Trimming stripped 1 base from V and 6 bases from J, with 10 bases between. The CDR3 loop is CASSLPPEKTQYF. The CDR3 nucleotides read TGCGCCAGCAGCTTGCCGCCGGAGAAGACCCAGTACTTC.

V gene TRBV11-2 combines with J gene TRBJ1-3, with D unresolved. CDR3 length: 14 residues. CDR1 is SGHAT and CDR2 is FQNNGV in the germline V gene. Trimming removed 0 bases at V and 2 bases at J, with 5 bases between. DNA of the CDR3: TGTGCCAGCAGCTTAGATAACACTGGAAACACCATATATTTT. It translates to CASSLDNTGNTIYF.

The rearrangement uses TRBV9 and TRBJ2-2, with TRBD2 identical over 10 bases. CDR1 SGDLS and CDR2 YYNGEE come from the germline V gene. Trimming cost V 0 bases and J 1 base; bases outside gene matches: 0. The CDR3 length is 16 residues. CDR3 residues: CASSVGTSGNTGELFF. Written as DNA, the CDR3 is TGTGCCAGCAGCGTAGGGACTAGCGGGAACACCGGGGAGCTGTTTTTT.

This chain connects TRBV5-6 to TRBJ1-6, with D perhaps matching TRBD1 (6 bases). Germline V gene data show CDR1 as SGHDT and CDR2 as YYEEEE. This CDR3 region has 14 residues. With 4 bases removed from V and 10 bases from J, the gap between germline ends came to 15 bases. This CDR3 is CASSGTGWGSPLHF. CDR3 nucleotide sequence: TGTGCCAGCAGCGGCACAGGGTGGGGGTCACCCCTCCACTTT.

This chain uses TRBV29-1 with TRBJ2-5; D is possibly TRBD1 (5 bases). In germline, CDR1 is SQVTM, CDR2 ANQGSEA. The CDR3 extends over 12 amino acids. V was clipped by 5 bases and J by 1 base, with 8 bases between them. As DNA, the CDR3 is TGCAGCGTTATTAGGGGCCAAGAGACCCAGTACTTC. Amino acid sequence: CSVIRGQETQYF.

The rearrangement links TRBV4-1 to TRBJ1-4; 10 bases map to TRBD1. This CDR3 is 14 amino acids long. The ends lost 3 bases at V and 11 bases at J; junction bases unmatched: 6. CDR1 and CDR2 from the germline V gene are MGHRA and YSYEKL. In DNA, the CDR3 is TGCGCCAGCAGCCACGCGGGACAGGGGTTCAAACTGTTTTTT. This sequence encodes CASSHAGQGFKLFF.

This clone was seen only a few times. The chain carries TRBV12-3 or TRBV12-4 and TRBJ1-5, with D perhaps TRBD1 (5 bases). The CDR3 consists of 13 residues. V gave up 8 bases and J gave up 6 bases, with 14 bases separating them. The CDR3 loop reads CASRGDGSQPQHF. Written as DNA, the CDR3 is TGTGCCAGCCGGGGGGATGGTAGTCAGCCCCAGCATTTT.

The V and J genes are TRBV7-2 and TRBJ2-1; 8 bases are a match to TRBD2. V dropped 5 bases and J dropped 9; count of bases not matched to a gene: 6. This CDR3 contains 13 residues. Germline V gene lookup returns CDR1 SGHTA and CDR2 FQGNSA. CDR3 bases: TGTGCCAGCAGCCTAGAGCGGGAGCTTGAGCAGTTCTTC. It translates to CASSLERELEQFF.

The chain couples TRBV6-5 to TRBJ1-2; tentatively, D is TRBD1 (6 bases). CDR1 MNHEY and CDR2 SVGAGI come from the germline V gene. The CDR3 consists of 13 residues. The V end lost 3 bases, the J end lost 2 bases, and 7 bases lay between the germline ends. DNA of the CDR3: TGTGCCAGCAGTTATGACAGGAACTATGGCTACACCTTC. Amino acids: CASSYDRNYGYTF.

The chain combines TRBV10-3 with TRBJ1-1, with TRBD1 as a possible D gene (5 bases). The CDR3 is 13 residues long. Germline V lookup: CDR1 ENHRY, CDR2 SYGVKD. The V gene lost 4 bases and the J gene lost 3 bases, with 9 bases spanning the gap. The CDR3 DNA reads TGTGCCATCAGTGGGGGCACTCACACTGAAGCTTTCTTT. The encoded protein is CAISGGTHTEAFF.

The V gene is TRBV5-1, the J gene TRBJ2-5, with 8 bases identical to TRBD1. With 0 bases clipped from V and 7 bases from J, the junction kept 5 bases outside the gene matches. The germline gives CDR1 SGHRS, CDR2 YFSETQ. The CDR3 is 14 amino acids. The chain's CDR3 is CASSLGTGTGTQYF. CDR3 sequence (DNA): TGCGCCAGCAGCTTGGGGACAGGGACGGGGACCCAGTACTTC.

This chain uses TRBV2 with TRBJ2-5, with 9 bases lining up with TRBD1. The J segment lost 4 bases and the V segment lost 6 bases, leaving 6 bases of the junction unmatched. The CDR3 has 14 amino acids. Germline lookup yields CDR1 SNHLY and CDR2 FYNNEI. The CDR3 loop is CASRETGGRETQYF. The CDR3, as DNA: TGTGCCAGCAGAGAAACAGGGGGCCGAGAGACCCAGTACTTC.

Comment on this clone: One junction end disagrees with the germline gene, perhaps due to a read error. In the same sample, other DNA sequences code for this CDR3. The V call is TRBV7-9, the J call TRBJ2-2; a possible D gene is TRBD1 (6 bases). Germline assignment: CDR1 SEHNR and CDR2 FQNEAQ (reference sequence). The CDR3 has 14 residues. For the CDR3, the DNA is TGTGCTAGCAGCTTAGAGGGGGTCGCCGGGGAGCTGTTTTTT. Protein sequence: CASSLEGVAGELFF.

The chain links TRBV2 to TRBJ2-7, with D perhaps TRBD2 (6 bases). This CDR3 contains 13 residues. Germline V lookup: CDR1 SNHLY, CDR2 FYNNEI. V was trimmed by 1 base and J by 9 bases, leaving 13 bases between them. The CDR3 here is CASSEEGRTGQYF. CDR3 bases: TGTGCCAGCAGTGAAGAGGGGAGGACCGGGCAGTACTTC.

The V call is TRBV5-1, the J call TRBJ2-3; 10 bases align to TRBD1. The J segment lost 3 bases and the V segment lost 7 bases, leaving 5 bases of the junction unmatched. The CDR3 is 14 amino acids. The germline gives CDR1 SGHRS, CDR2 YFSETQ. CDR3 coding DNA: TGCGCCAGCTCGACAGGGGGCCTGACAGATACGCAGTATTTT. Translated, it gives CASSTGGLTDTQYF.

The chain has TRBV5-1 and TRBJ1-2; tentative D call: TRBD1 (6 bases). Between the trimmed V and J ends, which lost 4 bases and 1 base, there was a span of 8 bases. The germline V gene encodes CDR1 SGHRS and CDR2 YFSETQ. The CDR3 is 13 residues long. The CDR3 nucleotides read TGCGCCAGCAGCCCGGACAGTAACTATGGCTACACCTTC. This sequence encodes CASSPDSNYGYTF.

This chain connects TRBV2 to TRBJ1-4; unclear D gene. The germline V and J ends were trimmed by 7 bases and 6 bases, with 21 bases remaining between them. In germline, CDR1 is SNHLY, CDR2 FYNNEI. This CDR3 comprises 16 residues. The chain's CDR3 is CASTPGIFGLYEKLFF. For the CDR3, the DNA is TGTGCCAGCACTCCCGGGATATTCGGTCTGTATGAAAAACTGTTTTTT.

This sequence joins TRBV21-1 and TRBJ2-3; the table's D call TRBD2 went unverified against the DNA. TRBV21-1 is a listed pseudogene. This CDR3 spans 17 amino acids. The CDR3 coding sequence is TGTGCCAGCAGCCCTTATCCGAGCAGGTCTAGCGCAGATACGCAGTATTTT. It translates to CASSPYPSRSSADTQYF.

J is TRBJ2-3 and V is TRBV6-1; 7 bases match TRBD1. The CDR3 is 15 residues long. After removal of 1 base from V and 4 bases from J, the junction contained 5 bases not matched to a gene. CDR1 is MNHNS, CDR2 SASEGT, per germline. The CDR3 reads CASSEGHRGPDTQYF. CDR3 coding DNA: TGTGCCAGCAGTGAAGGGCACAGGGGCCCAGATACGCAGTATTTT.

The chain combines TRBV4-1 with TRBJ2-5; 7 bases match TRBD2. V lost 4 bases to trimming and J lost 2 bases; unmatched junction nucleotides: 7. The CDR3 length is 15 residues. Per germline, CDR1 MGHRA and CDR2 YSYEKL. CDR3 amino acids: CASSLTAGTQETQYF. Written as DNA, the CDR3 is TGCGCCAGCAGCCTAACAGCGGGGACTCAAGAGACCCAGTACTTC.

The chain couples TRBV18 to TRBJ2-6; 8 bases agree with TRBD1. There are 15 residues in the CDR3. CDR1 KGHSH and CDR2 LQKENI come from the germline V gene. Unmatched junction bases numbered 2, after V lost 4 bases and J lost 3 bases. As DNA, the CDR3 is TGTGCCAGCTCACAGACAGGGGTTGGGGCCAACGTCCTGACTTTC. This codes for CASSQTGVGANVLTF.

This chain connects TRBV5-1 to TRBJ2-4; 9 bases align to TRBD2. Germline V gene data show CDR1 as SGHRS and CDR2 as YFSETQ. V dropped 2 bases and J dropped 5; count of bases not matched to a gene: 5. The CDR3 spans 15 residues. The CDR3 loop is CASSLGGGAQNIQYF. The CDR3 coding sequence is TGCGCCAGCAGCTTAGGCGGGGGGGCTCAAAACATTCAGTACTTC.

This clone was detected once. The V call is TRBV28, the J call TRBJ2-5, with 7 bases identical to TRBD1. Germline V gives CDR1 MDHEN, CDR2 SYDVKM. The CDR3 contains 14 residues. V lost 7 bases and J lost 4; bases outside the gene matches: 9. This chain's CDR3 is CASNVQGTGETQYF. The CDR3 nucleotides read TGTGCCAGCAATGTACAGGGGACCGGAGAGACCCAGTACTTC.

This chain connects TRBV2 to TRBJ2-5; 7 positions match TRBD1. V lost 6 bases to trimming and J lost 5 bases; unmatched junction nucleotides: 9. From germline, CDR1 is SNHLY and CDR2 FYNNEI. CDR3 length: 14 residues. The CDR3 DNA reads TGTGCCAGCAGACAGGGGCGGCGGTGGGAGACCCAGTACTTC. This gives the protein CASRQGRRWETQYF.

The J gene is TRBJ1-5, the V gene TRBV9; D ambiguous. Trimming pared 4 bases from V and 5 bases from J, leaving 7 bases between. The CDR3 consists of 12 residues. CDR1 and CDR2 (germline): SGDLS, YYNGEE. The CDR3 protein is CASSRGDQPQHF. The CDR3 DNA sequence: TGTGCCAGCAGCCGCGGAGATCAGCCCCAGCATTTT.